Listed below are T cell receptor beta chains from one sample, sequenced in a study of Tregs in tolerant kidney transplant recipients. Clones were sequenced by immunoSEQ multiplex PCR, and TCRdb holds only the in-frame ones, with some missing. Among roughly 54,000 clones listed, about nine tenths were seen once. Source: CD8+ T cells from blood (PBMCs), taken 12 months after the transplant. These receptors all stem from a human patient who received a combined kidney and bone marrow transplant. The T cells may come from the graft donor. Both conserved end residues are part of each CDR3. The D gene is left open where the match is weak. Clone size is given for some rows only: seen once, a few or many times, or a class if the clone is expanded.

CASSFGPPYEQYF	TGTGCCAGCAGCTTCGGTCCTCCCTACGAGCAGTACTTC	.	.	TRBV5-5	TRBJ2-7
CASSFVAGTDTQYF	TGTGCCAGCAGTTTTGTAGCGGGGACAGATACGCAGTATTTT	TRBD2	.	TRBV28	TRBJ2-3
CASSGGATDNQPQHF	TGTGCCAGCAGCGGGGGGGCCACAGACAATCAGCCCCAGCATTTT	.	few	TRBV5-8	TRBJ1-5
CASSPRGGADLEQYF	TGTGCCAGCAGCCCCCGGGGGGGGGCAGATCTCGAGCAGTACTTC	TRBD2	.	TRBV7-3	TRBJ2-7
CASSLTRQETQYF	TGTGCCAGCAGCTTAACTCGGCAAGAGACCCAGTACTTC	.	.	TRBV7-3	TRBJ2-5
CASSWAASGGLGSSYEQYF	TGCGCCAGCAGCTGGGCAGCTAGCGGGGGTCTTGGGAGCTCCTACGAGCAGTACTTC	TRBD2	.	TRBV5-1	TRBJ2-7
CASSPQPGLHPTEQYF	TGTGCCAGCAGCCCACAACCGGGACTACACCCTACGGAGCAGTACTTC	TRBD2	.	TRBV5-5	TRBJ2-7
CASSSTEYYGYTF	TGTGCCAGCAGTTCGACAGAGTACTATGGCTACACCTTC	.	.	TRBV25-1	TRBJ1-2
CASSFERGADTQYF	TGTGCCAGCAGCTTTGAGCGGGGGGCAGATACGCAGTATTTT	TRBD2	.	TRBV11-1	TRBJ2-3
CASSFGLEKLFF	TGTGCCAGCAGCTTTGGGCTGGAAAAACTGTTTTTT	.	once	TRBV11-3	TRBJ1-4
CASSPPRTGDTGELFF	TGTGCCAGCTCACCACCTAGGACAGGGGACACCGGGGAGCTGTTTTTT	TRBD1	.	TRBV18	TRBJ2-2
CASSQSGWGQTQETQYF	TGCGCCAGCAGCCAATCGGGCTGGGGACAAACCCAAGAGACCCAGTACTTC	.	.	TRBV4-1	TRBJ2-5
CASSLGTGGPQETQYF	TGTGCCAGCAGCTTAGGCACAGGGGGCCCCCAAGAGACCCAGTACTTC	TRBD1	.	TRBV11-3	TRBJ2-5
CASSLVSESTDTQYF	TGTGCCAGCAGCTTGGTGTCAGAAAGCACAGATACGCAGTATTTT	.	.	TRBV5-6	TRBJ2-3
CASSSPGQSYEQYF	TGTGCCAGCAGCTCCCCGGGACAGTCCTACGAGCAGTACTTC	TRBD1	.	TRBV7-8	TRBJ2-7
CASSETAGPQETQYF	TGTGCCAGCAGCGAAACAGCGGGGCCGCAAGAGACCCAGTACTTC	TRBD2	.	TRBV9	TRBJ2-5
CASRRDRVKNTEAFF	TGCGCCAGCAGAAGAGACAGGGTTAAAAACACTGAAGCTTTCTTT	TRBD1	once	TRBV23-1	TRBJ1-1
CASWDRGSNEQFF	TGTGCCAGCTGGGACAGGGGTAGCAATGAGCAGTTCTTC	TRBD1	.	TRBV27	TRBJ2-1
CASSLLYEQYF	TGTGCCAGCAGCTTACTCTACGAGCAGTACTTC	.	.	TRBV7-2	TRBJ2-7